The 8 T cell receptor beta chains below were found in one sample sequenced in a study of OX40 agonist ivuxolimab in advanced cancers. The repertoire was sequenced with immunoSEQ multiplex PCR; TCRdb's copy has only in-frame clones and lacks some. The data hold tens of thousands of clones, with roughly 84% observed a single time. The specimen comprised CD4+ or CD8+ T cells sorted from blood, sampled in a trial of the OX40 agonist ivuxolimab. The receptors derive from an adult with an advanced solid tumor such as melanoma, head and neck, liver or kidney cancer.

The chain combines TRBV4-1 with TRBJ2-7, with TRBD1 matching 9 bases. This CDR3 spans 16 amino acids. V dropped 1 base and J dropped 2; count of bases not matched to a gene: 6. The V gene's germline CDR1 is MGHRA and CDR2 YSYEKL. The CDR3 loop reads CASSQVSGQGTYEQYF. As DNA, the CDR3 is TGCGCCAGCAGCCAAGTGTCAGGACAGGGGACCTACGAGCAGTACTTC.

The chain couples TRBV28 to TRBJ1-2; possibly TRBD1 for D (5 bases). The CDR3 runs 13 residues. V was shortened by 5 bases and J by 6 bases, with 13 bases between the two germline ends. Germline-derived CDR1 and CDR2 are MDHEN and SYDVKM. In DNA, the CDR3 is TGTGCCAGCAGTAACGACAGAGAAAATGGCTACACCTTC. It encodes CASSNDRENGYTF.

This clone has a single count. This chain joins TRBV7-6 and TRBJ2-1, with TRBD1 matching over 7 bases. This CDR3 has 15 residues. V trimming: 4 bases; J trimming: 5 bases; junction bases outside the gene matches: 8. CDR1 SGHVS and CDR2 FNYEAQ come from the germline V gene. CDR3 sequence: CASSSHRGGDNEQFF. The CDR3 nucleotides read TGTGCCAGCAGCTCGCACAGGGGCGGCGACAATGAGCAGTTCTTC.

This chain uses TRBV27 with TRBJ2-5; no reliable D call. The end of the DNA is better explained by TRBJ2-7, so the J call may be wrong. This CDR3 is 14 amino acids long. Per the germline V gene, CDR1 is MNHEY and CDR2 is SMNVEV (reference sequence). For the CDR3, the DNA is TGTGCCAGCAGTTTATGGGGTAGCTCCTACGAGCAGTACTTC. Translation: CASSLWGSSYEQYF.

V is TRBV14 and J is TRBJ2-7, with 7 bases that match TRBD1. Germline V gene sequence: CDR1 SGHDN, CDR2 FVKESK. CDR3 length equals 16 residues. J gave up 4 bases and V 1 base, and 10 bases lay outside the gene matches. The CDR3 spells CASSQALGQISYEQYF. DNA for the CDR3: TGTGCCAGCAGCCAAGCTCTGGGACAGATAAGTTACGAGCAGTACTTC.

Comment on this clone: An end of the junction does not agree with germline; a read error may underlie this. V and J are TRBV7-9 and TRBJ2-3; tentatively, D is TRBD2 (6 bases). Germline-derived CDR1 and CDR2 are SEHNR and FQNEAQ (reference sequence). CDR3 length: 13 amino acids. The CDR3 is CGGASDLPDTQYF. The CDR3, as DNA: TGCGGAGGGGCTAGCGACTTGCCAGATACGCAGTATTTT.

The rearrangement uses TRBV7-8 and TRBJ2-7; D is possibly TRBD1 or TRBD2 (5 bases each). Germline V CDR1 and CDR2: SGHVS, FQNEAQ. The CDR3 is made up of 13 amino acids. V was cut by 7 bases and J by 3 bases, with 13 bases left in between. CDR3 protein: CASTFGAGYEQYF. The DNA for the CDR3 is TGTGCCAGCACCTTCGGGGCGGGCTACGAGCAGTACTTC.

V is TRBV6-5 and J is TRBJ2-1, with TRBD1 identical over 7 bases. The CDR3 is 16 amino acids. Germline V gene lookup returns CDR1 MNHEY and CDR2 SVGAGI. The V gene end was trimmed by 1 base and the J gene end by 3 bases; junction bases not matched to a gene: 6. The CDR3 region is CASSYFTGEIYNEQFF. As DNA, the CDR3 is TGTGCCAGCAGTTACTTCACAGGGGAGATCTACAATGAGCAGTTCTTC.